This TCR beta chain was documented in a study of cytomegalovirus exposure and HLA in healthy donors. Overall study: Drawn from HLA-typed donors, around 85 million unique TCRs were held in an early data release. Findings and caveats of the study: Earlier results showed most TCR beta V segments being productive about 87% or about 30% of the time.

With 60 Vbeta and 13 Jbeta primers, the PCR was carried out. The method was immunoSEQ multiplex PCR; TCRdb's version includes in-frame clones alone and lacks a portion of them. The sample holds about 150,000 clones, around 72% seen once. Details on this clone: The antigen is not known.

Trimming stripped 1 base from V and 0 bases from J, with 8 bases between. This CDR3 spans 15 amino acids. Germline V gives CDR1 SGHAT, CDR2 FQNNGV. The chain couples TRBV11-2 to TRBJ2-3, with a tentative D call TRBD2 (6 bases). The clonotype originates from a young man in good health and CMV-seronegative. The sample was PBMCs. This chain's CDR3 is CASSLVAGSTDTQYF. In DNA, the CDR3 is TGTGCCAGCAGCTTAGTGGCGGGGAGCACAGATACGCAGTATTTT. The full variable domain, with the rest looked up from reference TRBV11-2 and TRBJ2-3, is EAGVAQSPRYKIIEKRQSVAFWCNPISGHATLYWYQQILGQGPKLLIQFQNNGVVDDSQLPKDRFSAERLKGVDSTLKIQPAKLEDSAVYLCASSLVAGSTDTQYFGPGTRLTVL.